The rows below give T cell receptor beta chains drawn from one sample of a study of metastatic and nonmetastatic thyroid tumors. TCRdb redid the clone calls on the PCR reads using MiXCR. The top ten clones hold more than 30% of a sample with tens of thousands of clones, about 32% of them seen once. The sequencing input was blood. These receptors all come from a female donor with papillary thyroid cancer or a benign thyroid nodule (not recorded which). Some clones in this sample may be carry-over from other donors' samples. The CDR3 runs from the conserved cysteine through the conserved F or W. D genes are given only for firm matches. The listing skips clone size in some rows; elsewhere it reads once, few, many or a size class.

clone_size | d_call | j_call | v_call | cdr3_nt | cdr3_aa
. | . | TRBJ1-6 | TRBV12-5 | TGTGCTAGTGGTTTGGTGGGTTCACCCCTCCACTTT | CASGLVGSPLHF
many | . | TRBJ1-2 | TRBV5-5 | TGTGCCAGCAGCTCGACGGACAGAGCTAACTATGGCTACACCTTC | CASSSTDRANYGYTF
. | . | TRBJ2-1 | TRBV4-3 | TGCGCCTGCATCCAAGGGGAGGCAGCCTACAATGAGCAGTTCTTC | CACIQGEAAYNEQFF
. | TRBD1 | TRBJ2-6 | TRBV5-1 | TGCGCCAGCAGCTTATTCGGACAGGATAACTCTGGGGCCAGAGTCCTGACTTTC | CASSLFGQDNSGARVLTF
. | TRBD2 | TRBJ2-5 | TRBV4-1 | TGCGCCAGCAGCAGAGCGGGAGTGGGCCGGGAAGAGACCCAGTACTTC | CASSRAGVGREETQYF
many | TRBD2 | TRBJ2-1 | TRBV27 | TGTGCCAGCAGTTCCTTAGGGACTAGCGGGAGTGGCAATGAGCAGTTCTTC | CASSSLGTSGSGNEQFF
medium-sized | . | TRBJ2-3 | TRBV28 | TGTGCCAGCAGTATTGACACCACTAGCACAGATACGCAGTATTTT | CASSIDTTSTDTQYF
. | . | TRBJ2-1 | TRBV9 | TGTGCCAGCAGCGTAGTGCGGGGAAAGGGTTACAATGAGCAGTTGTTC | CASSVVRGKGYNEQLF
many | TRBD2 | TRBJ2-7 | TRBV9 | TGTGCCAGCAGCGTAGCGGGGCTAGCGGGAGACTACGAGCAGTACTTC | CASSVAGLAGDYEQYF
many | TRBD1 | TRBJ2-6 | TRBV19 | TGTGCCAGTAGTATCTGGACAGGGTTGGGGTTTGGGGCCAACGTCCTGACTTTC | CASSIWTGLGFGANVLTF
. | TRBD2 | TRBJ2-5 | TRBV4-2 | TGTGCCAGCAGCCTCGGGGAGGGGAGGGAGCAAGAGACCCAGTACTTC | CASSLGEGREQETQYF
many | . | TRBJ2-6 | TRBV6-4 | TGTGCCAGCAGCTCTGACAGCTCTGGGGCCAACGTCCTGACTTTC | CASSSDSSGANVLTF
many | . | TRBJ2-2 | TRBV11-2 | TGTGCCAGCAGCGCCCTAGCTGCCGGGGAGCTGTTTTTT | CASSALAAGELFF
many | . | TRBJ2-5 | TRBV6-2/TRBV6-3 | TGTGCCAGCCTGACTCAGCGGGCGCCCGACCAAGAGACCCAGTACTTC | CASLTQRAPDQETQYF
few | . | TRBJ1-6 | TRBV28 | TGTGCCAGCAGTTTGGACACCAGCTCCTATAATTCACCCCTCCACTTT | CASSLDTSSYNSPLHF
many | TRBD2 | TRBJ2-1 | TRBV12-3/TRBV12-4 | TGTGCCAGCAGTTTTTCACTAGCGGGAGAAAGTAATGAGCAGTTCTTC | CASSFSLAGESNEQFF
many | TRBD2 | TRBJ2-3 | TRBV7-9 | TGTGCCAGCAGTTCTAGCGGAACCCGGAAGTATTTT | CASSSSGTRKYF
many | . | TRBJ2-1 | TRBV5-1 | TGCGCCAGCTCCGGGGCAGGCGGCTCCTACAATGAGCAGTTCTTC | CASSGAGGSYNEQFF
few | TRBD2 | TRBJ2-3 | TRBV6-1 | TGTGCCAGCATGCTAGCGGGATTCACAGATACGCAGTATTTT | CASMLAGFTDTQYF
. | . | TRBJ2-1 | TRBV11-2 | TGTGCCAGCAGCTTAGATTCTTTAACAAGGTGGGAGCAGTTCTTC | CASSLDSLTRWEQFF
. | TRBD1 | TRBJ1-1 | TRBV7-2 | TGTGCCAGCAGCTCGTACAGGGGACTAAACACTGAGTCTTTCTTT | CASSSYRGLNTESFF
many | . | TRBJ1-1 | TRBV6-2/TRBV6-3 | TGTGCCTGCCGGGTGTTCACTGAAGCTTTCTTT | CACRVFTEAFF
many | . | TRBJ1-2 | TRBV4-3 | TGCGCCAGCAGCCAAGATCAGGTGACAGCGGCCTATGGCTACACCTTC | CASSQDQVTAAYGYTF
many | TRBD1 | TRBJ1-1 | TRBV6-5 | TGTGCCAGCAGTTACGTAACAGGGGGCGGGGAAGCTTTCTTT | CASSYVTGGGEAFF
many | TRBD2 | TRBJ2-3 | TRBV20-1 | TGCAGTGCCGATAGCGGGAGCCCTTCCACAGATACGCAGTATTTT | CSADSGSPSTDTQYF
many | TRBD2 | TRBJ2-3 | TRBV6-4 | TGTGCCAGCAGCTGGACTAGCGGGAGTACAGATACGCAGTATTTT | CASSWTSGSTDTQYF
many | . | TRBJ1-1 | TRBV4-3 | TGCGCCAGCAGCCAAGATTTGATCGGGGGGGCCGGGGGCACTGAAGCTTTCTTT | CASSQDLIGGAGGTEAFF
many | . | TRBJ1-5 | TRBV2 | TGTGCCAGCAGTGAAGGGCCCAATCAGCCCCAGCATTTT | CASSEGPNQPQHF
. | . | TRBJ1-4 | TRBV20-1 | TGCAGTGCTAAGTCGGGGGTGAATGAAAAACTGTTTTTT | CSAKSGVNEKLFF
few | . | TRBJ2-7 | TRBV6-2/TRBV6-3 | TGTGCCAGCAGTTACGAACTGGGGGGAGGCTACGAGCAGTACTTC | CASSYELGGGYEQYF
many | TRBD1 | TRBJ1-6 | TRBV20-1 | TGCAGTGTCCGAACCGGGACAGTAAATTCACCCCTCCACTTT | CSVRTGTVNSPLHF
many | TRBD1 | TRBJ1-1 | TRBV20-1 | TGCAGTGCTAGTGGACAGGGGAACACTGAAGCTTTCTTT | CSASGQGNTEAFF
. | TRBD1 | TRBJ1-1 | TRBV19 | TGTGCCAGTAGTCCCGGACAGGGGGGGTACTACACTGAAGCTTTCTTT | CASSPGQGGYYTEAFF